Below are 3 T cell receptor beta chains sequenced from a single sample in a study of T cell responses to AZD1222 COVID-19 vaccine. Here immunoSEQ multiplex PCR was the method, and the copy in TCRdb shows in-frame clones only, minus some. The table has roughly 100,000 clones, about 81% seen once. Source: peripheral blood, taken on day 0 of AZD1222 vaccination. Source of these receptors: an adult in good health.

A few counts support this clone. The J gene is TRBJ1-2, the V gene TRBV11-2; D is unclear. Germline-derived CDR1 and CDR2 are SGHAT and FQNNGV. The CDR3 has 14 residues. The ends were cut back, 5 bases at V and 3 bases at J, with 13 bases in the middle. This CDR3 is CASSHGGSDYGYTF. The CDR3 DNA sequence: TGTGCCAGCAGCCACGGCGGTTCGGACTATGGCTACACCTTC.

V is TRBV18 and J is TRBJ1-1; D ambiguous. Germline CDR1 reads KGHSH; CDR2 reads LQKENI. This CDR3 region has 14 residues. V was cut by 1 base and J by 1 base, with 7 bases left in between. The CDR3 region is CASSPLSPNTEAFF. The CDR3 DNA follows: TGTGCCAGCTCACCACTTTCACCGAACACTGAAGCTTTCTTT.

V gene TRBV7-9 combines with J gene TRBJ2-3; TRBD2 matches at 8 bases. Germline V gene lookup returns CDR1 SEHNR and CDR2 FQNEAQ (reference sequence). Trimming removed 5 bases from V and 8 bases from J; junction bases left unmatched: 12. CDR3 size: 15 residues. The CDR3 loop reads CASSIPGLVRGTQYF. The CDR3 bases are TGTGCCAGCAGCATCCCGGGACTAGTAAGGGGTACGCAGTATTTT.